One and the same sample provided the 10 T cell receptor beta chains below, sequenced in a study of cytomegalovirus exposure and HLA in healthy donors. PCR employed 60 Vbeta and 13 Jbeta primers. Libraries were prepared by immunoSEQ multiplex PCR; TCRdb keeps only in-frame clonotypes and omits some of them. This sample has approximately 160,000 clones; about 84% occur once, and the top ten carry 1% to 1.5%. Sequencing used PBMCs. Receptors originate from a man aged 50-59 years in good health and CMV-seropositive.

The chain employs TRBV5-4 and TRBJ1-2, with D unclear. The germline V and J ends were trimmed by 0 bases and 4 bases, with 10 bases remaining between them. The CDR3 extends over 14 amino acids. Per the germline V gene, CDR1 is SGHNT and CDR2 is YYREEE (reference sequence). CDR3 coding DNA: TGTGCCAGCAGCTTGGTGGGCCCAATCTATGGCTACACCTTC. Translation: CASSLVGPIYGYTF.

In DNA, the CDR3 is TGTGCCAGCAGCTCGGGACTAGCGGGGGGGCGGAAGGGTGAGCAGTTCTTC. Translating it yields CASSSGLAGGRKGEQFF. The V and J genes are TRBV7-3 and TRBJ2-1, with TRBD2 matching over 16 bases. The CDR3 has 17 residues. The germline V gene has CDR1 SGHTA and CDR2 FQGTGA. The V gene end was trimmed by 4 bases and the J gene end by 9 bases; junction bases not matched to a gene: 9.

This clone showed up just a few times. Other DNA sequences from this sample encode an identical CDR3 as well. The chain couples TRBV27 to TRBJ2-3, with 9 bases matching TRBD1. V was clipped by 5 bases and J by 1 base; unmatched bases: 4. Germline assignment: CDR1 MNHEY and CDR2 SMNVEV (reference sequence). This CDR3 region has 15 residues. The CDR3 spells CASSLRDRGTDTQYF. The CDR3 DNA follows: TGTGCCAGCAGTCTCCGGGACAGGGGCACAGATACGCAGTATTTT.

In its sample, this clone was seen once. The V gene is TRBV2, the J gene TRBJ1-1; possibly TRBD1 for D (6 bases). Per germline, CDR1 SNHLY and CDR2 FYNNEI. The CDR3 sequence is 13 residues long. V dropped 7 bases and J dropped 8 bases, with 17 bases sitting between them. The CDR3 DNA is TGTGCCAGCACTCAGGACAGTTACCCAGAAGCTTTCTTT. It specifies CASTQDSYPEAFF.

This rearrangement joins TRBV28 to TRBJ1-1, with no clear D. V dropped 7 bases and J dropped 5 bases, with 23 bases sitting between them. Germline lookup yields CDR1 MDHEN and CDR2 SYDVKM. This CDR3 region has 16 residues. The CDR3 sequence is CASTFPYGSPGTEAFF. CDR3 in DNA: TGTGCCAGCACCTTTCCCTACGGGTCCCCCGGGACTGAAGCTTTCTTT.

CDR3 coding DNA: TGCAGCGTCGACCCTAGCCCGGGAGGGCCCTACAATGAGCAGTTCTTC. It encodes CSVDPSPGGPYNEQFF. V is TRBV29-1 and J is TRBJ2-1; 8 bases agree with TRBD2. The CDR3 consists of 16 residues. V gave up 6 bases and J gave up 2 bases; unmatched junction bases: 12. From germline, CDR1 is SQVTM and CDR2 ANQGSEA.

Notes on this clone: The junction shows a germline mismatch at one end, possibly a read error. The rearrangement links TRBV7-7 to TRBJ2-3; 9 bases line up with TRBD1. Germline-derived CDR1 and CDR2 are SSHAT and FNYEAQ (reference sequence). The CDR3 sequence is 14 residues long. CDR3 in amino acids: CASSLGTGLDTQYF. As DNA, the CDR3 is TGTGCTAGCAGCTTAGGGACAGGGCTAGATACGCAGTATTTT. The variable domain in full, with the rest retrieved from reference TRBV7-7 and TRBJ2-3, is GAGVSQSPRYKVTKRGQDVTLRCDPISSHATLYWYQQALGQGPEFLTYFNYEAQPDKSGLPSDRFSAERPEGSISTLTIQRTEQRDSAMYRCASSLGTGLDTQYFGPGTRLTVL.

J is TRBJ1-1 and V is TRBV5-1; TRBD1 matches 7 bases. Germline V gene lookup returns CDR1 SGHRS and CDR2 YFSETQ. The CDR3 is 16 amino acids. The junction had 8 bases not matched to a gene; V was cut back by 3 bases and J by 0 bases. The CDR3 reads CASSWNPGQMNTEAFF. CDR3 DNA: TGCGCCAGCAGCTGGAATCCGGGACAGATGAACACTGAAGCTTTCTTT. Looking up the rest from reference TRBV5-1 and TRBJ1-1 gives the full variable domain: KAGVTQTPRYLIKTRGQQVTLSCSPISGHRSVSWYQQTPGQGLQFLFEYFSETQRNKGNFPGRFSGRQFSNSRSEMNVSTLELGDSALYLCASSWNPGQMNTEAFFGQGTRLTVV.

The chain carries TRBV12-2 and TRBJ2-5; the tabulated D call, TRBD2, remains unverified against the DNA. TRBV12-2 has pseudogene status. This CDR3 spans 17 amino acids. The CDR3 nucleotides are TGTGCAAGTCGCTTATCGCCGGGACTAGCGGGAACGGAGACCCAGTACTTC. Translation: CASRLSPGLAGTETQYF.

The chain has TRBV18 and TRBJ1-2; maybe TRBD1 (5 bases). This CDR3 is built from 15 residues. Germline V gene sequence: CDR1 KGHSH, CDR2 LQKENI. The V end was cut by 6 bases, the J end by 5 bases, with 19 bases between. CDR3 coding DNA: TGTGCCAGCTCCCGGGACCAGCGGGGGGTTTATGGCTACACCTTC. It encodes CASSRDQRGVYGYTF.